These T cell receptor beta chains were read from a single sample in a study of blood T cells in healthy people across ages. TCRdb itself ran the 5' RACE reads through MiXCR, one entry per CDR3 protein. This sample has around 650,000 distinct CDR3 sequences, with roughly two fifths found just once. What was sequenced was blood. The receptors derive from an elderly man in good health. CDR3s include the opening cysteine and the closing phenylalanine or tryptophan. The D gene is left open where the match is weak. Only part of the rows carry a size: once, few, many, or a class if the clone is expanded.

J gene | D gene | clone size | V gene | CDR3 DNA | CDR3 protein
TRBJ2-3 | TRBD2 | NA | TRBV28 | TGTGCCAGCAGTGAACTAGCGGGAGGGAGAGATACGCAGTATTTT | CASSELAGGRDTQYF
TRBJ1-5 | NA | once | TRBV4-3 | TGCGCCAGCAGCCCCCTACGCAGTAGCAATCAGCCCCAGCATTTT | CASSPLRSSNQPQHF
TRBJ1-2 | NA | few | TRBV3-1 | TGTGCCAGCAGCCGCCCCCCGGGCAACTATGGCTACACCTTC | CASSRPPGNYGYTF
TRBJ2-7 | TRBD1 | NA | TRBV20-1 | TGCAGTGCTAGAGATCCGACAGGGGGCACGAATGAGCAGTACTTC | CSARDPTGGTNEQYF
TRBJ2-1 | TRBD1 | NA | TRBV12-3/TRBV12-4 | TGTGCCAGCAGTTCCGTTGGACAGGGGGTTTTGCGGTTCTTC | CASSSVGQGVLRFF
TRBJ2-3 | TRBD2 | NA | TRBV20-1 | TGCAGTGCTACTTGGACTAGCGGGGGCTCAGATACGCAGTATTTT | CSATWTSGGSDTQYF
TRBJ1-1 | NA | NA | TRBV20-1 | TGCAGTGCTAGAGATGTTGGGATGAACACTGGAGCTTTCTTT | CSARDVGMNTGAFF
TRBJ2-3 | TRBD2 | NA | TRBV25-1 | TGTGCCAGCAGCGACAGGAGCGGGAGGGATACGCAGTATTTT | CASSDRSGRDTQYF
TRBJ2-1 | NA | NA | TRBV4-3 | TGCGCCAGCAGCCAAGATAAGGAAGGGCCCTACAATGAGCAGTTCTTC | CASSQDKEGPYNEQFF
TRBJ1-2 | NA | few | TRBV6-6 | TGTGCCAGCACGACTACGATGGGCGGCTCGATGGGGGGCTACACCTTC | CASTTTMGGSMGGYTF
TRBJ2-3 | NA | many | TRBV6-5 | TGTGCCAGCAGTTACTCGTTCGCGGATACGCAGTATTTT | CASSYSFADTQYF
TRBJ2-5 | TRBD2 | NA | TRBV29-1 | TGCAGCGTTGTGGGTTCGGGGGGTGGAGAGACCCAGTACTTC | CSVVGSGGGETQYF
TRBJ1-2 | TRBD1 | NA | TRBV7-2 | TGTGCCAGCAGCCAACACCCGGGACAGGGGATGGGCTACACCTTC | CASSQHPGQGMGYTF
TRBJ2-5 | NA | NA | TRBV5-1 | TGCGCCAGCAGACGACGGGGCCGGGACTCGGTGGAGACCCAGTACTTC | CASRRRGRDSVETQYF
TRBJ1-6 | NA | many | TRBV7-9 | TGTGCCAGCAGCTTAGATGCGGGGATGTATAATTCACCCCTCCACTTT | CASSLDAGMYNSPLHF
TRBJ1-2 | NA | NA | TRBV9 | TGTGCCAGCAGCTCAGACCCAGGGTATGGCTACACCTTC | CASSSDPGYGYTF
TRBJ1-1 | NA | few | TRBV6-1 | TGTGCCAGCAGGCCCATATCCACACCGAACACTGAAGCTTTCTTT | CASRPISTPNTEAFF
TRBJ2-1 | TRBD2 | NA | TRBV20-1 | TGCAGTGCTAGCACCCCTGAGCGGGGGGGCCTCAATGAGCAGTTCTTC | CSASTPERGGLNEQFF
TRBJ2-4 | TRBD2 | NA | TRBV29-1 | TGCAGCGTCGGGGGGGAGTCCAAAAACATTCAGTACTTC | CSVGGESKNIQYF
TRBJ2-5 | NA | NA | TRBV28 | TGTGCCAGCAGTTCAGCAGTAAAAGAGACCCAGTACTTC | CASSSAVKETQYF
TRBJ1-1 | NA | few | TRBV27 | TGTGCCAGCAGTTTTCGGGCCCAGAACACTGAAGCTTTCTTT | CASSFRAQNTEAFF
TRBJ2-6 | TRBD1 | many | TRBV7-9 | TGTGCCACAAACAGGGGCTCCGGGGCCAACGTCCTGACTTTC | CATNRGSGANVLTF
TRBJ2-6 | TRBD1 | many | TRBV29-1 | TGCAGCGTGGAGACCAGGGGGCCTGGGGCCAACGTCCTGACTTTC | CSVETRGPGANVLTF
TRBJ2-7 | NA | NA | TRBV6-1 | TGTGCCAGCAGTGATTTGGGACGGACAACCTACGAGCAGTACTTC | CASSDLGRTTYEQYF
TRBJ2-7 | NA | few | TRBV6-2/TRBV6-3 | TGTGCCAGCACCGGTCTCGGGGTTTCCTACAATGAGCAGTACTTC | CASTGLGVSYNEQYF
TRBJ1-4 | TRBD1 | NA | TRBV4-3 | TGCGCCAGCAGCCAACACCGGGACAGGGGGGCAACTAATGAAAAACTGTTTTTT | CASSQHRDRGATNEKLFF
TRBJ1-2 | TRBD1 | NA | TRBV20-1 | TGCAGTGCTACCAGGGACAGGGCGGGCCATGGCTACACCTTC | CSATRDRAGHGYTF
TRBJ1-2 | NA | few | TRBV7-2 | TGTGCCAGCAGCCCGAGAAATGTTTATGGCTACACCTTC | CASSPRNVYGYTF
TRBJ2-3 | NA | NA | TRBV9 | TGTGCCAGCAGCGTGGCGGATACTAGCACAGATACGCAGTATTTT | CASSVADTSTDTQYF
TRBJ2-3 | NA | NA | TRBV6-2/TRBV6-3 | TGTGCCAGCAGTTTTCGGGAGAAGCACACAGATACGCAGTATTTT | CASSFREKHTDTQYF
TRBJ1-3 | TRBD1 | few | TRBV4-1 | TGCGCCAGCAGCCAGGAGGGACAGGCCGTAAAAAACACCATATATTTT | CASSQEGQAVKNTIYF
TRBJ1-5 | TRBD1 | few | TRBV20-1 | TGCAGTGCTAGAACTGCTCAGGGGGCAGGGACTCAGCCCCAGCATTTT | CSARTAQGAGTQPQHF
TRBJ2-5 | NA | NA | TRBV28 | NA | CASSFRAREGGEQYF
TRBJ2-7 | NA | NA | TRBV7-2 | TGTGCCGGCAGCTTAACCACCTACGAGCAGTACTTC | CAGSLTTYEQYF
TRBJ2-2 | TRBD2 | NA | TRBV7-2 | TGTGCCAGCAGCGAAAGCGGGGGGCCAAACACCGGGGAGCTGTTTTTT | CASSESGGPNTGELFF
TRBJ2-7 | NA | few | TRBV11-2 | TGTGCCAGCAGCTTAGATCGGACAACCACCTACGAGCAGTACTTC | CASSLDRTTTYEQYF
TRBJ1-2 | NA | NA | TRBV3-1 | TGTGCCAGCAGCCAACCACCTACTAACTATGGCTACACCTTC | CASSQPPTNYGYTF
TRBJ2-7 | TRBD1 | few | TRBV4-3 | TGCGCCAGCAGCCGAGGGACAGGGGGCATCTACGAGCAGTACTTC | CASSRGTGGIYEQYF
TRBJ2-7 | TRBD2 | few | TRBV5-4 | TGTGCCAGCAGCCCAGGACTAGCCCTTACCAGCCCCTACGAGCAGTACTTC | CASSPGLALTSPYEQYF
TRBJ2-7 | TRBD1 | NA | TRBV20-1 | TGCGGTGCCAGGGACAGGATCAGCTCCTACAATGAGCAGTACTTC | CGARDRISSYNEQYF
TRBJ2-1 | TRBD2 | many | TRBV5-1 | TGTGCCAGCAGTTTAGGACTAGCGGGGGGTTACAATGAGCAGTTCTTC | CASSLGLAGGYNEQFF
TRBJ2-3 | NA | NA | TRBV18 | TGTGCCAGCTCACCGAAGAATAAGGGGACGGATACGCAGTATTTT | CASSPKNKGTDTQYF
TRBJ2-7 | TRBD2 | many | TRBV20-1 | TGCAGTGCTAGAACGGAGCGGGAGGGGGGCGAGCAGTACTTC | CSARTEREGGEQYF
TRBJ2-1 | TRBD1 | few | TRBV30 | TGTGCCTGGAGTGTAGTGACAGGGGGCTTCAATGAGCAGTTCTTC | CAWSVVTGGFNEQFF
TRBJ1-5 | NA | NA | TRBV28 | TGTGCCAGCAGTTTACCAGGAAATAGCAATCAGCCCCAGCATTTT | CASSLPGNSNQPQHF
TRBJ2-5 | TRBD1 | many | TRBV29-1 | TGCAGCGGTTCCGGGACAGGGCGGAATCAAGAGACCCAGTACTTC | CSGSGTGRNQETQYF
TRBJ2-7 | NA | NA | TRBV4-3 | TGCGCCGGCAGCCAAGAAAAGTACTCCTACGAGCAGTACTTC | CAGSQEKYSYEQYF
TRBJ2-7 | NA | NA | TRBV7-9 | TGTGCCAGCAGCGCCGTGGGCACCTTGCCCTACGAGCAGTACTTC | CASSAVGTLPYEQYF
TRBJ2-5 | NA | few | TRBV6-5 | TGTGCCAGCAGGAACAGCTACGCAAGACAAGAGACCCAGTACTTC | CASRNSYARQETQYF
TRBJ2-7 | NA | once | TRBV20-1 | TGCAGTGTGCCCGTCCCCTCCTACGAGCAGTACTTC | CSVPVPSYEQYF
TRBJ2-5 | NA | NA | TRBV25-1 | TGTGCCAGCAGTGAACAGTACAGAGAAGAGACCCAGTACTTC | CASSEQYREETQYF
TRBJ1-6 | NA | NA | TRBV30 | TGTGCCTGGAGTGTACCCGGACTACGGGGAGGACCCCTCCACTTT | CAWSVPGLRGGPLHF
TRBJ1-1 | NA | once | TRBV18 | TGTGCCAGCTCTCCCCGACAGGACACTGAAGCTTTCTTT | CASSPRQDTEAFF
TRBJ2-1 | TRBD1 | NA | TRBV7-6 | TGTGCCAGCAGCAACCGATGGGCAGGGGGCGGGAATGAGCAGTTCTTC | CASSNRWAGGGNEQFF
TRBJ2-4 | TRBD2 | NA | TRBV6-2/TRBV6-3 | TGTGCCAGCAGCCCTCTAGCGGGAGGTGGGGGAAATGAGCAGTACTTC | CASSPLAGGGGNEQYF